This T cell receptor beta chain was sequenced during a study of cytomegalovirus exposure and HLA in healthy donors. Across the study: Genetic ancestry analysis placed around four fifths of the roughly 400 donors that were genotyped in the Caucasian-associated cluster.

CDR1 and CDR2 from the germline V gene are MNHEY and SMNVEV (reference sequence). Deletions cut 2 bases from V and 15 bases from J, with 20 bases between. The CDR3 runs to 14 residues. PCR primers comprised 60 Vbeta and 13 Jbeta primers. The method was immunoSEQ multiplex PCR; TCRdb's version includes in-frame clones alone and lacks a portion of them. The repertoire has over 95,000 clones, about 80% of them found once; the top ten carry 2%. The sequence derives from a man between 40 and 49 years old in good health and CMV-seronegative. This chain links TRBV27 with TRBJ2-1; D is unclear. Sequencing used PBMCs. CDR3 protein: CASSLGRLFPRLFF. Here the CDR3 DNA reads TGTGCCAGCAGTTTAGGCAGGCTCTTCCCTCGGCTGTTCTTC.